This T cell receptor beta chain was identified in a study of cytomegalovirus exposure and HLA in healthy donors. V shed 3 bases and J shed 4 bases, with 10 bases lying between them. Germline CDR1 SGHNT, CDR2 YYREEE (reference sequence). CDR3 length: 13 amino acids. TCRdb keeps only in-frame clones here, not all; method: immunoSEQ multiplex PCR. The table shows some 180,000 clones, with around 86% occurring only once. This receptor was identified in a man in his thirties or forties in good health and CMV-seropositive. The specimen sequenced was PBMCs. J is TRBJ1-1 and V is TRBV5-4, with no clear D. The CDR3 spells CASSYAGSTEAFF. The DNA for the CDR3 is TGTGCCAGCAGCTATGCCGGGAGCACTGAAGCTTTCTTT. Full variable domain (rest looked up from reference TRBV5-4 and TRBJ1-1): ETGVTQSPTHLIKTRGQQVTLRCSSQSGHNTVSWYQQALGQGPQFIFQYYREEENGRGNFPPRFSGLQFPNYSSELNVNALELDDSALYLCASSYAGSTEAFFGQGTRLTVV.